A selection of T cell receptor beta chains follows, all from one sample in a study of shared clonotypes between healthy human individuals. Using immunoSEQ multiplex PCR, the repertoire was profiled, and TCRdb retains in-frame clones only, with some absent. The repertoire holds some 740,000 clones, over 90% seen once, with 20% to 30% in the top ten. The sample was naive CD8+ T cells sorted from blood. The source of these receptors is a man aged 25 to 40 in good health. Both conserved end residues are part of each CDR3. The order of the fields is D gene, V gene, clone size, J gene, CDR3 length, CDR3 protein, CDR3 DNA. A D gene is named only where the DNA matches it firmly. Some rows have no size entry. The others give once, few or many, or a class for an expanded clone.

d_call: NA
v_call: TRBV4-1
clone_size: NA
j_call: TRBJ2-7
cdr3_length: 15
cdr3_aa: CASSQLPAGGYEQYF
cdr3_nt: TGCGCCAGCAGCCAACTGCCGGCTGGGGGGTACGAGCAGTACTTC

d_call: NA
v_call: TRBV19
clone_size: NA
j_call: TRBJ2-7
cdr3_length: 14
cdr3_aa: CASSIVGSGYEQYF
cdr3_nt: TGTGCCAGTAGTATAGTAGGGAGCGGCTACGAGCAGTACTTC

d_call: NA
v_call: TRBV7-9
clone_size: NA
j_call: TRBJ2-7
cdr3_length: 15
cdr3_aa: CASSPVAGVDSEQYF
cdr3_nt: TGTGCCAGCAGCCCAGTGGCAGGGGTTGATTCCGAGCAGTACTTC

d_call: TRBD1
v_call: TRBV29-1
clone_size: NA
j_call: TRBJ2-5
cdr3_length: 14
cdr3_aa: CSVLGQRVQETQYF
cdr3_nt: TGCAGCGTTCTGGGACAGAGAGTACAAGAGACCCAGTACTTC

d_call: NA
v_call: TRBV6-6
clone_size: NA
j_call: TRBJ2-7
cdr3_length: 14
cdr3_aa: CASSLRATMYEQYF
cdr3_nt: TGTGCCAGCAGCTTACGGGCAACTATGTACGAGCAGTACTTC

d_call: TRBD2
v_call: TRBV11-2
clone_size: NA
j_call: TRBJ2-2
cdr3_length: 16
cdr3_aa: CASSPPSGRGTGELFF
cdr3_nt: TGTGCCAGCAGCCCTCCCAGCGGGAGGGGGACCGGGGAGCTGTTTTTT

d_call: NA
v_call: TRBV27
clone_size: NA
j_call: TRBJ2-1
cdr3_length: 15
cdr3_aa: CASRATSSSYNEQFF
cdr3_nt: TGTGCCAGCCGAGCAACGTCTAGCTCCTACAATGAGCAGTTCTTC

d_call: TRBD1
v_call: TRBV27
clone_size: NA
j_call: TRBJ1-5
cdr3_length: 14
cdr3_aa: CASKPGQGSQPQHF
cdr3_nt: TGTGCCAGCAAACCGGGACAGGGCAGTCAGCCCCAGCATTTT

d_call: TRBD1
v_call: TRBV5-1
clone_size: NA
j_call: TRBJ1-2
cdr3_length: 16
cdr3_aa: CASSPIGQGGVYGYTF
cdr3_nt: TGCGCCAGCAGCCCGATCGGACAGGGGGGCGTCTATGGCTACACCTTC

d_call: NA
v_call: TRBV4-1
clone_size: NA
j_call: TRBJ2-7
cdr3_length: 16
cdr3_aa: CASSHENPGPFYEQYF
cdr3_nt: TGCGCCAGCAGCCATGAAAATCCAGGCCCCTTCTACGAGCAGTACTTC

d_call: TRBD2
v_call: TRBV10-3
clone_size: NA
j_call: TRBJ2-1
cdr3_length: 15
cdr3_aa: CAISESASGWNEQFF
cdr3_nt: TGTGCCATCAGTGAGTCGGCTAGCGGATGGAATGAGCAGTTCTTC

d_call: NA
v_call: TRBV6-5
clone_size: few
j_call: TRBJ1-5
cdr3_length: 13
cdr3_aa: CATALESNQPQHF
cdr3_nt: TGTGCCACTGCACTCGAGAGCAATCAGCCCCAGCATTTT

d_call: TRBD2
v_call: TRBV7-9
clone_size: NA
j_call: TRBJ2-7
cdr3_length: 13
cdr3_aa: CASRGGASDEQYF
cdr3_nt: TGTGCCAGCAGGGGAGGGGCCTCTGACGAGCAGTACTTC

d_call: NA
v_call: TRBV7-6
clone_size: NA
j_call: TRBJ2-7
cdr3_length: 14
cdr3_aa: CASSQRRGTYEQYF
cdr3_nt: TGTGCCAGCAGCCAGCGGAGGGGGACCTACGAGCAGTACTTC

d_call: NA
v_call: TRBV2
clone_size: NA
j_call: TRBJ2-7
cdr3_length: 15
cdr3_aa: CASSVGVLLSYEQYF
cdr3_nt: TGTGCCAGCAGTGTTGGGGTGCTCCTCTCCTACGAGCAGTACTTC

d_call: TRBD2
v_call: TRBV28
clone_size: once
j_call: TRBJ2-1
cdr3_length: 19
cdr3_aa: CASSYPTSGSLGSYNEQFF
cdr3_nt: TGTGCCAGCAGTTATCCGACTAGCGGGAGTTTGGGCTCCTACAATGAGCAGTTCTTC

d_call: NA
v_call: TRBV5-1
clone_size: NA
j_call: TRBJ1-1
cdr3_length: 14
cdr3_aa: CASSLLGGGTEAFF
cdr3_nt: TGCGCCAGCAGCTTGCTGGGTGGAGGCACTGAAGCTTTCTTT

d_call: NA
v_call: TRBV10-3
clone_size: NA
j_call: TRBJ2-5
cdr3_length: 16
cdr3_aa: CAISESAGRTQETQYF
cdr3_nt: TGTGCCATCAGTGAGTCTGCAGGCAGAACGCAAGAGACCCAGTACTTC

d_call: NA
v_call: TRBV11-2
clone_size: NA
j_call: TRBJ2-4
cdr3_length: 14
cdr3_aa: CASSLRPERDIQYF
cdr3_nt: TGTGCCAGCAGCTTACGACCAGAACGAGACATTCAGTACTTC

d_call: TRBD2
v_call: TRBV10-3
clone_size: NA
j_call: TRBJ2-7
cdr3_length: 14
cdr3_aa: CAIIGTSGKGEQYF
cdr3_nt: TGTGCCATCATTGGGACTAGCGGGAAGGGAGAGCAGTACTTC

d_call: NA
v_call: TRBV7-2
clone_size: NA
j_call: TRBJ2-7
cdr3_length: 13
cdr3_aa: CASSTYYGWEQYF
cdr3_nt: TGTGCCAGCAGCACTTACTATGGGTGGGAGCAGTACTTC

d_call: TRBD2
v_call: TRBV7-2
clone_size: NA
j_call: TRBJ2-1
cdr3_length: 17
cdr3_aa: CATRDRGSGRTYNEQFF
cdr3_nt: TGTGCCACTAGGGACCGGGGGAGCGGGAGGACTTACAATGAGCAGTTCTTC

d_call: NA
v_call: TRBV18
clone_size: NA
j_call: TRBJ2-1
cdr3_length: 15
cdr3_aa: CASSPPGATYNKQFF
cdr3_nt: TGTGCCAGCTCACCACCGGGGGCCACCTACAATAAGCAGTTCTTC

d_call: NA
v_call: TRBV5-6
clone_size: NA
j_call: TRBJ2-7
cdr3_length: 15
cdr3_aa: CASSLFPRGVYEQYF
cdr3_nt: TGTGCCAGCAGCTTGTTCCCTAGGGGTGTCTACGAGCAGTACTTC

d_call: TRBD1
v_call: TRBV27
clone_size: NA
j_call: TRBJ2-5
cdr3_length: 16
cdr3_aa: CASRPGTGLPGETQYF
cdr3_nt: TGTGCCAGCAGACCCGGGACAGGGTTACCGGGGGAGACCCAGTACTTC

d_call: NA
v_call: TRBV27
clone_size: NA
j_call: TRBJ2-7
cdr3_length: 14
cdr3_aa: CASSPHPETYEQYF
cdr3_nt: TGTGCCAGCAGTCCCCATCCTGAGACCTACGAGCAGTACTTC

d_call: NA
v_call: TRBV7-9
clone_size: NA
j_call: TRBJ2-2
cdr3_length: 13
cdr3_aa: CASSLEFFGELFF
cdr3_nt: TGTGCCAGCAGCTTAGAGTTTTTTGGGGAGCTGTTTTTT

d_call: NA
v_call: TRBV9
clone_size: NA
j_call: TRBJ2-1
cdr3_length: 10
cdr3_aa: CASSGTQQFF
cdr3_nt: TGTGCCAGCAGCGGGACTCAGCAGTTCTTC

d_call: TRBD1
v_call: TRBV19
clone_size: NA
j_call: TRBJ2-7
cdr3_length: 15
cdr3_aa: CASSILHRGQNEQYF
cdr3_nt: TGTGCCAGTAGTATTCTTCACAGGGGGCAGAACGAGCAGTACTTC

d_call: NA
v_call: TRBV10-2
clone_size: NA
j_call: TRBJ1-5
cdr3_length: 17
cdr3_aa: CASSEVLRTEHNQPQHF
cdr3_nt: TGCGCCAGCAGTGAGGTATTGAGGACAGAACACAATCAGCCCCAGCATTTT

d_call: NA
v_call: TRBV19
clone_size: NA
j_call: TRBJ2-5
cdr3_length: 14
cdr3_aa: CASSARTDQETQYF
cdr3_nt: TGTGCCAGTAGTGCAAGGACAGACCAAGAGACCCAGTACTTC

d_call: NA
v_call: TRBV2
clone_size: NA
j_call: TRBJ2-3
cdr3_length: 14
cdr3_aa: CASSHSLAADTQYF
cdr3_nt: TGTGCCAGCAGTCATTCCTTGGCCGCAGATACGCAGTATTTT

d_call: NA
v_call: TRBV13
clone_size: NA
j_call: TRBJ1-1
cdr3_length: 11
cdr3_aa: CASSLVTEAFF
cdr3_nt: TGTGCCAGCAGCTTAGTAACGGAAGCTTTCTTT

d_call: NA
v_call: TRBV11-2
clone_size: NA
j_call: TRBJ2-1
cdr3_length: 15
cdr3_aa: CASSLTGAPINEQFF
cdr3_nt: TGTGCCAGCAGCTTAACCGGCGCCCCAATCAATGAGCAGTTCTTC

d_call: NA
v_call: TRBV7-9
clone_size: once
j_call: TRBJ2-5
cdr3_length: 11
cdr3_aa: CASPPGETQYF
cdr3_nt: TGTGCCAGCCCCCCTGGGGAGACCCAGTACTTC

d_call: NA
v_call: TRBV6-5
clone_size: NA
j_call: TRBJ1-1
cdr3_length: 12
cdr3_aa: CASWGGRGEAFF
cdr3_nt: TGTGCCAGTTGGGGGGGACGGGGTGAAGCTTTCTTT

d_call: TRBD1
v_call: TRBV25-1
clone_size: once
j_call: TRBJ2-1
cdr3_length: 17
cdr3_aa: CASSALDRASGYNEQFF
cdr3_nt: TGTGCCAGCAGTGCCCTCGACAGGGCGAGTGGATACAATGAGCAGTTCTTC

d_call: NA
v_call: TRBV7-9
clone_size: NA
j_call: TRBJ2-7
cdr3_length: 13
cdr3_aa: CATTTGSSYEQYF
cdr3_nt: TGTGCCACCACAACTGGTAGCTCCTACGAGCAGTACTTC

d_call: TRBD1
v_call: TRBV25-1
clone_size: few
j_call: TRBJ2-3
cdr3_length: 13
cdr3_aa: CASSEYRTGTQYF
cdr3_nt: TGTGCCAGCAGTGAATATCGGACAGGGACGCAGTATTTT

d_call: NA
v_call: TRBV9
clone_size: NA
j_call: TRBJ2-7
cdr3_length: 13
cdr3_aa: CASSVGGGSEQYF
cdr3_nt: TGTGCCAGCAGCGTAGGAGGAGGGAGCGAGCAGTACTTC

d_call: NA
v_call: TRBV9
clone_size: NA
j_call: TRBJ2-2
cdr3_length: 17
cdr3_aa: CASSVDGTRANTGELFF
cdr3_nt: TGTGCCAGCAGCGTAGACGGCACCCGGGCGAACACCGGGGAGCTGTTTTTT

d_call: TRBD1
v_call: TRBV19
clone_size: NA
j_call: TRBJ1-2
cdr3_length: 12
cdr3_aa: CAIADRGYGYTF
cdr3_nt: TGTGCCATCGCGGACAGGGGTTATGGCTACACCTTC

d_call: NA
v_call: TRBV28
clone_size: once
j_call: TRBJ2-1
cdr3_length: 15
cdr3_aa: CASIVQGSSYNEQFF
cdr3_nt: TGTGCCAGCATCGTCCAAGGGAGCTCCTACAATGAGCAGTTCTTC

d_call: TRBD2
v_call: TRBV27
clone_size: NA
j_call: TRBJ2-1
cdr3_length: 15
cdr3_aa: CASSPGTSGWVEQFF
cdr3_nt: TGTGCCAGCAGTCCGGGGACTAGCGGGTGGGTTGAGCAGTTCTTC

d_call: TRBD2
v_call: TRBV28
clone_size: NA
j_call: TRBJ2-1
cdr3_length: 16
cdr3_aa: CASSSPPSGDYNEQFF
cdr3_nt: TGTGCCAGCAGCTCCCCTCCTAGCGGGGATTACAATGAGCAGTTCTTC

d_call: TRBD2
v_call: TRBV29-1
clone_size: NA
j_call: TRBJ2-1
cdr3_length: 16
cdr3_aa: CSVEWASGGRGNEQFF
cdr3_nt: TGCAGCGTTGAATGGGCGTCGGGCGGGAGGGGGAATGAGCAGTTCTTC

d_call: NA
v_call: TRBV6-1
clone_size: NA
j_call: TRBJ2-7
cdr3_length: 11
cdr3_aa: CASSETDEQYF
cdr3_nt: TGTGCCAGCAGTGAAACAGACGAGCAGTACTTC

d_call: NA
v_call: TRBV5-4
clone_size: NA
j_call: TRBJ2-1
cdr3_length: 12
cdr3_aa: CASSSGTNEQFF
cdr3_nt: TGTGCCAGCAGCTCCGGGACTAATGAGCAGTTCTTC

d_call: NA
v_call: TRBV5-5
clone_size: NA
j_call: TRBJ1-1
cdr3_length: 12
cdr3_aa: CASSSVNTEAFF
cdr3_nt: TGTGCCAGCAGTTCGGTGAACACTGAAGCTTTCTTT